Listed below are T cell receptor beta chains from one sample, sequenced in a study of blood T cell repertoires in COVID-19. This table comes from immunoSEQ multiplex PCR, and its TCRdb copy is limited to in-frame clones, with some not included. The sample comprises some 240,000 clones, under 90% of which are singletons, and roughly 4% rests with the top ten. The sequencing sample was made of PBMCs or T cells enriched from blood (not recorded which). These receptors were taken from a young man with acute COVID-19. CDR3s include the opening cysteine and the closing phenylalanine or tryptophan. The D gene is left open where the match is weak. Clone size is not always given. Where it is, it says once, few, many or a class for expanded clones.

TRBV24-1,TRBJ1-4,-,16,-,TGTGCCACCAGTGGGTCAACCGGGACACCTAATGAAAAACTGTTTTTT,CATSGSTGTPNEKLFF
TRBV18,TRBJ1-4,-,16,-,TGTGCCAGCTCACAATGGGCCCCTGCAACTAATGAAAAACTGTTTTTT,CASSQWAPATNEKLFF
TRBV5-1,TRBJ2-1,TRBD1,16,-,TGCGCCAGCAGCTTGGAGCCAGGGGGCGCCTACAATGAGCAGTTCTTC,CASSLEPGGAYNEQFF
TRBV11-2,TRBJ2-2,-,14,-,TGTGCCAGCAGCCGAGACAGAAACACCGGGGAGCTGTTTTTT,CASSRDRNTGELFF
TRBV6-5,TRBJ1-1,-,13,-,TGTGCCAGCAGCAACGGGGGGAACACTGAAGCTTTCTTT,CASSNGGNTEAFF
TRBV10-1,TRBJ2-2,-,14,-,TGCGCCAGCAGTTTCGGGTTGACGACCGGGGAGCTGTTTTTT,CASSFGLTTGELFF
TRBV19,TRBJ1-6,TRBD1,15,-,TGTGCCAGGAATACAGGGGGCGTACCGAGGCCACCCCTCCACTTT,CARNTGGVPRPPLHF
TRBV5-8,TRBJ1-5,-,16,-,TGTGCCAGCAGCTTTGGGCGGGCAGGAAGCAATCAGCCCCAGCATTTT,CASSFGRAGSNQPQHF
TRBV7-6,TRBJ2-1,TRBD2,16,-,TGTGCCAGCAGCCCCCCCCGGACTAGCGGGGCCAATGAGCAGTTCTTC,CASSPPRTSGANEQFF
TRBV6-5,TRBJ1-2,-,13,once,TGTGCCAGCAGTTACTCGCCTGGGCCTGGCTACACCTTC,CASSYSPGPGYTF
TRBV9,TRBJ2-1,TRBD2,18,-,TGTGCCAGCAGCGAGGGACTAGCGGGGACGATACTATACAATGAGCAGTTCTTC,CASSEGLAGTILYNEQFF
TRBV14,TRBJ2-1,TRBD2,14,-,TGTGCCAGCAGCCAGTCTAGCGGGAGGGCTGAGCAGTTCTTC,CASSQSSGRAEQFF
TRBV2,TRBJ1-4,-,11,-,TGTGCCAGCAGTGAAAGAGGAAAACTGTTTTTT,CASSERGKLFF
TRBV29-1,TRBJ2-1,TRBD2,13,-,TGCAGCGTTGCTCGCGGGAGTTCCAATGAGCAGTTCTTC,CSVARGSSNEQFF
TRBV5-1,TRBJ1-6,-,15,-,TGCGCCAGCAGCAGTGGACAGCAGAATAATTCACCCCTCCACTTT,CASSSGQQNNSPLHF
TRBV11-2,TRBJ1-3,-,14,-,TGTGCCAGCAGCGGCCAGCGGGCTGGAAACACCATATATTTT,CASSGQRAGNTIYF
TRBV27,TRBJ2-5,-,14,-,TGTGCCAGCAGAAACCGGGATACACAAGAGACCCAGTACTTC,CASRNRDTQETQYF
TRBV6-1,TRBJ1-1,-,15,-,TGTGCCAGCAGTGAGTCCAGGCCAGGGAACACTGAAGCTTTCTTT,CASSESRPGNTEAFF
TRBV6-1,TRBJ1-5,-,13,-,TGTGCCAGCAGTGACAGGGTCGACCAGCCCCAGCATTTT,CASSDRVDQPQHF
TRBV11-2,TRBJ2-6,-,17,once,TGTGCCAGCAGCTTAGGACATACTAGCTCTGGGGCCAACGTCCTGACTTTC,CASSLGHTSSGANVLTF